The 19 T cell receptor beta chains reported below all come from one sample, sequenced in a study of blood T cell repertoires in COVID-19 (dated by TCRdb to 2020 to 2021). Library generation was performed with the immunoSEQ multiplex PCR assay. TCRdb limited this immuneACCESS table to in-frame rearrangements with V and J called. A share of clones is missing; checked studies link under half to unresolved V genes, and the rest is unexplained. In all, the sample holds around 220,000 clones, and around 90% of those were seen once. Approximately 15% of the sample goes to the ten largest clones. Sequencing used PBMCs or T cells enriched from blood (not recorded which). The receptor set was obtained from a woman aged 50 to 60 with acute COVID-19.

The V and J genes are TRBV4-3 and TRBJ2-3; perhaps TRBD1 as D (5 bases). Germline CDR1 is LGHNA and CDR2 is YSLEER. V was pared by 3 bases and J by 2 bases, with 12 bases between. The CDR3 is 15 amino acids. CDR3 coding DNA: TGCGCCAGCAGCCAGAGTCCAGGGAACACAGATACGCAGTATTTT. Protein sequence: CASSQSPGNTDTQYF.

The gene calls are TRBV27 and TRBJ2-7; weak D call: TRBD1 (5 bases). Germline loops: CDR1 MNHEY, CDR2 SMNVEV (reference sequence). Trimming took off 4 bases at V and 0 bases at J, with 13 bases between the two ends. The CDR3 runs 15 residues. The CDR3 nucleotides read TGTGCCAGCAGTTCCATGGTCGACAGCTCCTACGAGCAGTACTTC. Amino acid sequence: CASSSMVDSSYEQYF.

The table lists this clone with a count of one. This rearrangement joins TRBV3-1 (or the pseudogene TRBV3-2) to TRBJ1-1, with a tentative D call TRBD1 (5 bases). The CDR3 has 16 amino acids. The germline V gene has CDR1 LGHDT and CDR2 YNNKEL (reference sequence). Trimming took 0 bases from V and 1 from J, leaving 12 bases between them. This CDR3 is CASSQDPGRANTEAFF. The CDR3 coding sequence is TGTGCCAGCAGCCAAGATCCCGGCAGGGCGAACACTGAAGCTTTCTTT.

The chain joins TRBV20-1 to TRBJ1-1; 7 bases map to TRBD1. The CDR3 has 10 residues. CDR1 and CDR2 (germline): DFQATT, SNEGSKA (reference sequence). The chain's CDR3 is CRTGYTEAFF. As DNA, the CDR3 is TGCAGGACAGGGTACACTGAAGCTTTCTTT.

The chain combines TRBV7-2 with TRBJ2-1; 12 positions agree with TRBD2. This CDR3 contains 16 residues. J lost 8 bases, V lost 6 bases, and 11 bases had no gene match. Germline CDR1 and CDR2: SGHTA and FQGNSA. The DNA of the CDR3 is TGTGCCAGCAGTGACCTTGCTAGCGGGAGGGAAGATGAGCAGTTCTTC. Encoded protein: CASSDLASGREDEQFF. The variable domain in full, completed from reference TRBV7-2 and TRBJ2-1, reads GAGVSQSPSNKVTEKGKDVELRCDPISGHTALYWYRQSLGQGLEFLIYFQGNSAPDKSGLPSDRFSAERTGGSVSTLTIQRTQQEDSAVYLCASSDLASGREDEQFFGPGTRLTVL.

J is TRBJ2-5 and V is TRBV11-2; D might be TRBD2 (5 bases). Germline V gene data show CDR1 as SGHAT and CDR2 as FQNNGV. This CDR3 comprises 16 residues. V dropped 5 bases and J dropped 1 base, with 17 bases sitting between them. DNA of the CDR3: TGTGCCAGCAGCGCCCGGGGTAGGCGGGTCCAAGAGACCCAGTACTTC. This sequence encodes CASSARGRRVQETQYF. The full variable domain, completed using reference TRBV11-2 and TRBJ2-5, is EAGVAQSPRYKIIEKRQSVAFWCNPISGHATLYWYQQILGQGPKLLIQFQNNGVVDDSQLPKDRFSAERLKGVDSTLKIQPAKLEDSAVYLCASSARGRRVQETQYFGPGTRLLVL.

The chain employs TRBV7-5 and TRBJ1-5; TRBD1 is taken as the D call from the table, unchecked against the DNA. TRBV7-5 is a listed pseudogene. This CDR3 comprises 15 residues. CDR3 sequence reads: CARSPGQVFNQPQHF. The CDR3 DNA reads TGTGCCAGAAGCCCGGGACAGGTTTTTAATCAGCCCCAGCATTTT.

The CDR3 region is CASSPGTVSYEQYF. The CDR3 region has the DNA TGTGCCAGTAGCCCCGGGACAGTCTCCTACGAGCAGTACTTC. V and J are TRBV19 and TRBJ2-7; 7 nucleotides agree with TRBD1. Germline V gene lookup returns CDR1 LNHDA and CDR2 SQIVND (reference sequence). V was pared by 6 bases and J by 0 bases, with 5 bases of the junction left unmatched. The CDR3 totals 14 residues.

This chain links TRBV28 with TRBJ2-7, with 11 bases lining up with TRBD2. The CDR3 is 17 amino acids. Looked up from germline, CDR1 is MDHEN and CDR2 is SYDVKM. V shed 6 bases and J 1 base; nucleotides not matched to a gene: 11. The CDR3 reads CASSPTSGSGRSYEQYF. The CDR3 nucleotides read TGTGCCAGCAGCCCCACTAGCGGGAGTGGGAGGTCCTACGAGCAGTACTTC.

The rearrangement uses TRBV18 and TRBJ2-2; D call uncertain. From germline, CDR1 is KGHSH and CDR2 LQKENI. The V end was cut by 2 bases, the J end by 4 bases, with 11 bases between. The CDR3 has 15 amino acids. Here the CDR3 reads CASSPLTDPTGELFF. The DNA for the CDR3 is TGTGCCAGCTCACCATTAACAGATCCCACCGGGGAGCTGTTTTTT.

The rearrangement links TRBV25-1 to TRBJ1-2, with D perhaps matching TRBD1 (6 bases). This CDR3 is built from 16 residues. Germline values: CDR1 MGHDK, CDR2 SYGVNS. V lost 2 bases and J lost 3, with 16 bases in between. The CDR3 sequence: CASSEIGGGDYYGYTF. For the CDR3, the DNA is TGTGCCAGCAGTGAAATAGGGGGGGGCGATTACTATGGCTACACCTTC.

The rearrangement uses TRBV5-4 and TRBJ1-2; D possibly corresponds to TRBD1 (5 bases). This CDR3 is built from 13 residues. V was clipped by 4 bases and J by 6 bases, with 13 bases between them. Germline values: CDR1 SGHNT, CDR2 YYREEE (reference sequence). The CDR3 region is CASSTPGLHGYTF. In DNA form, the CDR3 reads TGTGCCAGCAGCACCCCAGGGTTGCATGGCTACACCTTC.

This sequence joins TRBV15 and TRBJ1-1; possibly TRBD1 for D (5 bases). This CDR3 contains 12 residues. CDR1 is LNHNV and CDR2 is YYDKDF in the germline V gene (reference sequence). V shed 3 bases and J shed 9 bases, with 11 bases lying between them. The CDR3 DNA reads as TGTGCCACCAGCAGCAGGGAGGACCAAGCTTTCTTT. Protein product: CATSSREDQAFF. The whole variable domain, remainder taken from reference TRBV15 and TRBJ1-1, is DAMVIQNPRYQVTQFGKPVTLSCSQTLNHNVMYWYQQKSSQAPKLLFHYYDKDFNNEADTPDNFQSRRPNTSFCFLDIRSPGLGDTAMYLCATSSREDQAFFGQGTRLTVV.

This clone was picked up one time. This chain joins TRBV4-1 and TRBJ2-7, with D possibly being TRBD2 (6 bases). V lost 3 bases and J lost 0, with 15 bases in between. The CDR3 totals 16 residues. Germline lookup yields CDR1 MGHRA and CDR2 YSYEKL. CDR3 nucleotide sequence: TGCGCCAGCAGCCACAATAGCGGAAAAAGCTCCTACGAGCAGTACTTC. Its translation: CASSHNSGKSSYEQYF.

The rearrangement links TRBV7-2 to TRBJ1-1; D uncertain. Trimming cost V 2 bases and J 10 bases, with 14 bases left between them. The germline V gene encodes CDR1 SGHTA and CDR2 FQGNSA. The CDR3 loop spans 13 amino acids. The CDR3 DNA is TGTGCCAGCAGCTTATCCCAGGCCCTGAGAGCTTTCTTT. As protein: CASSLSQALRAFF.

Here the CDR3 reads CASKGLAGDRETQYF. CDR3 coding DNA: TGTGCCAGCAAAGGACTAGCGGGAGATAGAGAGACCCAGTACTTC. V usage is TRBV27 and J usage is TRBJ2-5; 13 bases are shared with TRBD2. Trimming removed 7 bases from V and 4 bases from J; junction bases left unmatched: 6. Germline CDR1 MNHEY, CDR2 SMNVEV (reference sequence). CDR3 length: 15 residues.

This clone was recorded a few times. The rearrangement uses TRBV11-2 and TRBJ1-6; no definite D call. V was cut by 5 bases and J by 6 bases, with 11 bases left in between. This CDR3 contains 14 residues. Germline CDR1 SGHAT, CDR2 FQNNGV. As DNA, the CDR3 is TGTGCCAGCAGCCTCCACCCTACTAATTCACCCCTCCACTTT. This sequence encodes CASSLHPTNSPLHF.

J is TRBJ2-3 and V is TRBV9; perhaps TRBD2 as D (6 bases). Germline V gene data show CDR1 as SGDLS and CDR2 as YYNGEE. This CDR3 contains 15 residues. V was shortened by 4 bases and J by 2 bases, with 14 bases between the two germline ends. CDR3: CASSPGGRLTDTQYF. The CDR3 coding sequence is TGTGCCAGCAGCCCCGGGGGACGTCTCACAGATACGCAGTATTTT.

This chain links TRBV4-2 with TRBJ2-3; 9 bases map to TRBD2. This CDR3 is built from 17 residues. V gave up 0 bases and J gave up 6 bases; unmatched junction bases: 10. Germline CDR1 and CDR2: LGHNA and YNFKEQ. CDR3 loop: CASSQDLVLAGRDTQYF. The CDR3 nucleotides are TGTGCCAGCAGCCAAGATCTCGTCCTAGCGGGGAGGGATACGCAGTATTTT.